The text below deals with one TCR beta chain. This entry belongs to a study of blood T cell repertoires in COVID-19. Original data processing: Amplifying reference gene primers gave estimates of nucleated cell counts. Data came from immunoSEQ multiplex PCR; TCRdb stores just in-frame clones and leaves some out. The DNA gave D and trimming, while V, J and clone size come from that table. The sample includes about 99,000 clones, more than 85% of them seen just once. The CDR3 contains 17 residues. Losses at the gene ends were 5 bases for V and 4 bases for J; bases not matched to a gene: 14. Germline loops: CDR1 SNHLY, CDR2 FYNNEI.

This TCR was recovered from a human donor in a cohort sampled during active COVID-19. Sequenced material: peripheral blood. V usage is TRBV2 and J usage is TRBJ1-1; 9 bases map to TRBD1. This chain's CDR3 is CASSTGGAYQGITEAFF. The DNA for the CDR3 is TGTGCCAGCAGTACAGGGGGCGCATATCAGGGTATCACTGAAGCTTTCTTT.